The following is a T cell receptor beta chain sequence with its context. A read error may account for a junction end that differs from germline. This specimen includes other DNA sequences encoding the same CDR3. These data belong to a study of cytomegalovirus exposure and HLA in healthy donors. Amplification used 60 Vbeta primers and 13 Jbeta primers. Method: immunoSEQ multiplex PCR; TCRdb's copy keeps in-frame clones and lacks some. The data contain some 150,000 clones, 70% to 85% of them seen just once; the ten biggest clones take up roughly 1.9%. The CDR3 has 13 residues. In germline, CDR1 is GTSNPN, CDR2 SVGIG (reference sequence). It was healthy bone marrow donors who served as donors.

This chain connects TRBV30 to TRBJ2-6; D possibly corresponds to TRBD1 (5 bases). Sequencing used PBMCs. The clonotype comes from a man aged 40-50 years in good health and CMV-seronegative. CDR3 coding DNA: TGTGCCTGGAGTGTAGGTGGGGCCAACGGCCTGACTTTC. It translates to CAWSVGGANGLTF.